This TCR beta chain emerged from a study of blood T cell repertoires in COVID-19. Overall study: PBMCs, B-cell-depleted T cells, or T cells were the source of the cDNA or gDNA that made up the material.

In assigning cohorts, the study relied on participant-reported clinical history. This table comes from immunoSEQ multiplex PCR, and its TCRdb copy is limited to in-frame clones, with some not included. Here the sample spans fewer than 200,000 clones, about 83% being singletons. The sample consisted of PBMCs or T cells enriched from blood (not recorded which). The source of this sequence is a woman in her 50s in a cohort exposed to, infected with or recovered from COVID-19 (not recorded which).

CDR3 DNA: TGTGCCAGCAGTCCCGCCAGGGGAAATGAAAAACTGTTTTTT. Amino acid sequence: CASSPARGNEKLFF. The rearrangement links TRBV6-5 to TRBJ1-4; the D gene is possibly TRBD1 (6 bases). With 5 bases removed from V and 5 bases from J, the gap between germline ends came to 12 bases. This CDR3 is built from 14 residues. From germline, CDR1 is MNHEY and CDR2 SVGAGI.